Presented here are 6 T cell receptor beta chains from one specimen sequenced in a study of memory CD4+ T cells and cytomegalovirus serostatus. Single viable CD3+CD4+CD8-CD45RO+ cells were sorted as the memory CD4+ T cells. Measured with immunoSEQ multiplex PCR; TCRdb has only the in-frame clones, and not every one. Of under 100,000 clones listed, about 85% were seen once; the top ten hold around 0.73%. The sample taken for sequencing was memory CD4+ T cells from blood. These receptors were collected from an adult in good health and CMV-seronegative.

The CDR3 sequence is CASSLARGGSYQPQHF. CDR3 bases: TGTGCCAGCAGCTTAGCGAGGGGAGGGTCCTATCAGCCCCAGCATTTT. The chain is built from TRBV7-8 and TRBJ1-5; tentative D call: TRBD1 (5 bases). With 0 bases removed from V and 5 bases from J, the gap between germline ends came to 14 bases. This CDR3 region has 16 residues. Germline CDR1 is SGHVS and CDR2 is FQNEAQ.

The J gene is TRBJ2-7, the V gene TRBV28; TRBD1 agrees at 9 bases. Trimming at V came to 7 bases and at J to 5 bases, leaving 12 bases not matched to a gene. CDR1 is MDHEN, CDR2 SYDVKM, per germline. This CDR3 is 15 amino acids long. In DNA, the CDR3 is TGTGCCAGCATGACGGCCGGGACAGGGAACAACGAGCAGTACTTC. Protein: CASMTAGTGNNEQYF.

The sample holds one count of this clone. This chain links TRBV2 with TRBJ1-6, with 7 positions matching TRBD1. V lost 6 bases, J lost 10 bases, and 9 bases stayed unmatched. CDR3 length: 14 residues. Germline V gene lookup returns CDR1 SNHLY and CDR2 FYNNEI. CDR3 nucleotides: TGTGCCAGCAGCCTACAGGGGCTGGAGTCACCCCTCCACTTT. As protein: CASSLQGLESPLHF.

J is TRBJ2-3 and V is TRBV27; perhaps TRBD2 as D (6 bases). The CDR3 is 17 residues long. V shed 6 bases and J shed 0 bases, with 19 bases lying between them. Germline V CDR1 and CDR2: MNHEY, SMNVEV (reference sequence). The CDR3 protein is CASRGFGGTTSTDTQYF. The CDR3, as DNA: TGTGCCAGCAGGGGCTTTGGGGGGACGACTAGCACAGATACGCAGTATTTT.

The CDR3 loop is CASRGIANTGELFF. CDR3 sequence (DNA): TGTGCCAGCAGGGGAATAGCGAACACCGGGGAGCTGTTTTTT. The chain employs TRBV6-5 and TRBJ2-2, with D unclear. Trimming stripped 6 bases from V and 0 bases from J, with 8 bases between. CDR1 and CDR2 (germline): MNHEY, SVGAGI. The CDR3 loop spans 14 amino acids.

This chain uses TRBV21-1 with TRBJ1-1; the D call of TRBD1 is as the table states it, not checked on the DNA. TRBV21-1 is recorded as a pseudogene. CDR3 length: 18 residues. The CDR3 reads CASSKGRTGGEGDTEAFF. The CDR3 nucleotides read TGTGCCAGCAGCAAAGGTAGGACAGGGGGCGAGGGGGACACTGAAGCTTTCTTT.